This T cell receptor beta chain is from a study of blood T cell repertoires in COVID-19. This CDR3 comprises 16 residues. V lost 2 bases, J lost 6 bases, and 19 bases lay in between. CDR1 GTSNPN and CDR2 SVGIG come from the germline V gene (reference sequence). The repertoire was sequenced with immunoSEQ multiplex PCR; TCRdb's copy has only in-frame clones and lacks some. Here the sample spans a few hundred thousand clones, around nine tenths being singletons. The chain uses TRBV30 and TRBJ1-4, with D perhaps TRBD1 (6 bases). Sequencing was done on a sample of PBMCs or T cells enriched from blood (not recorded which). The clonotype originates from a woman in her thirties who had recovered from COVID-19. Here the CDR3 DNA reads TGTGCCTGGAGTCTTGATGGGGCAGGGGACCATGAAAAACTGTTTTTT. Protein: CAWSLDGAGDHEKLFF.